Shown below are 11 T cell receptor beta chains from a single sample sequenced in a study of T-cell reconstitution after alpha-beta-depleted transplantation in children. The library targeted TCRbeta and was prepared with unique molecular identifiers. MiXCR was run by TCRdb on the PCR reads, yielding one entry per CDR3 protein. The sample includes 200,000 to 300,000 distinct CDR3 sequences, about a quarter of them seen just once. The source was PBMCs, collected before TCRalphabeta/CD19-depleted stem cell transplant. The receptors derive from a girl aged 2 to 9 with Fanconi anemia, due to receive a stem cell transplant.

This clonotype came up many times. The chain employs TRBV29-1 and TRBJ2-2, with no clear D. Germline V gene sequence: CDR1 SQVTM, CDR2 ANQGSEA. This CDR3 is 12 amino acids long. V shed 5 bases and J shed 1 base, with 5 bases lying between them. This chain's CDR3 is CSVRRNTGELFF. The CDR3 DNA follows: TGCAGCGTTCGAAGGAACACCGGGGAGCTGTTTTTT.

Ten or more counts support this clonotype. This rearrangement joins TRBV29-1 to TRBJ2-1, with 13 bases identical to TRBD2. Germline CDR1 SQVTM, CDR2 ANQGSEA. The CDR3 is 17 amino acids. Germline trimming cut 5 bases from V and 5 bases from J; bases unmatched to any gene: 12. CDR3 residues: CSVPLTATSGRDNEQFF. Written as DNA, the CDR3 is TGCAGCGTTCCCTTGACAGCTACTAGCGGGAGGGACAATGAGCAGTTCTTC.

This clonotype was seen repeatedly, ten times or more. V and J are TRBV20-1 and TRBJ2-2; a possible D gene is TRBD1 (6 bases). Germline assignment: CDR1 DFQATT and CDR2 SNEGSKA (reference sequence). V was pared by 6 bases and J by 9 bases, with 23 bases between. The CDR3 is 15 amino acids. The CDR3 loop reads CSAMTGRSPERELFF. In nucleotides, the CDR3 is TGCAGTGCAATGACAGGACGCTCCCCCGAGCGGGAGCTGTTTTTT.

The V call is TRBV29-1, the J call TRBJ2-1; D gene uncertain. Trimming took 2 bases from V and 8 from J, leaving 7 bases between them. CDR3 length: 11 residues. From germline, CDR1 is SQVTM and CDR2 ANQGSEA. The CDR3 sequence: CSVERAYEQFF. In DNA form, the CDR3 reads TGCAGCGTTGAAAGGGCATATGAGCAGTTCTTC.

This clonotype appeared many times. V is TRBV4-2 and J is TRBJ2-7, with D perhaps matching TRBD2 (6 bases). Trimming stripped 4 bases from V and 5 bases from J, with 15 bases between. The CDR3 covers 14 residues. Germline CDR1 reads LGHNA; CDR2 reads YNFKEQ. CDR3 residues: CASSLRTNIDEQYF. Here the CDR3 DNA reads TGTGCCAGCAGCCTACGGACTAATATCGACGAGCAGTACTTC.

In its sample, this clonotype was seen a few times. V usage is TRBV20-1 and J usage is TRBJ2-7; TRBD2 matches at 11 bases. The J segment lost 3 bases and the V segment lost 6 bases, leaving 7 bases of the junction unmatched. Germline values: CDR1 DFQATT, CDR2 SNEGSKA (reference sequence). The CDR3 has 14 residues. CDR3 region: CSAHGTSGDYEQYF. In DNA, the CDR3 is TGCAGTGCCCACGGGACTAGCGGCGACTACGAGCAGTACTTC.

In its sample, this clonotype was seen many times. CDR3 sequence: CASSERGGPYNEQFF. The CDR3 DNA reads TGTGCCAGCAGTGAGCGGGGAGGGCCTTACAATGAGCAGTTCTTC. This chain connects TRBV25-1 to TRBJ2-1; 7 bases map to TRBD2. This CDR3 comprises 15 residues. V lost 3 bases, J lost 4 bases, and 6 bases stayed unmatched. Germline V gene data show CDR1 as MGHDK and CDR2 as SYGVNS.

J is TRBJ1-2 and V is TRBV7-9, with D uncertain. The V and J ends lost 6 bases and 5 bases respectively, with 10 bases between them. This CDR3 is built from 12 residues. Germline loops: CDR1 SEHNR, CDR2 FQNEAQ (reference sequence). This CDR3 reads CASSSTVYGYTF. CDR3 in DNA: TGTGCCAGCAGTTCAACCGTTTATGGCTACACCTTC. Drawing the rest from reference TRBV7-9 and TRBJ1-2, the complete variable domain is DTGVSQNPRHKITKRGQNVTFRCDPISEHNRLYWYRQTLGQGPEFLTYFQNEAQLEKSRLLSDRFSAERPKGSFSTLEIQRTEQGDSAMYLCASSSTVYGYTFGSGTRLTVV.

This clonotype showed up just a few times. The rearrangement uses TRBV19 and TRBJ2-7; 8 bases map to TRBD1. V was pared by 3 bases and J by 0 bases, with 1 base of the junction left unmatched. The germline gives CDR1 LNHDA, CDR2 SQIVND (reference sequence). The CDR3 contains 14 residues. CDR3 DNA sequence: TGTGCCAGTAGTATCCAGGGGGCCTCCTACGAGCAGTACTTC. It codes for CASSIQGASYEQYF.

The chain carries TRBV7-3 and TRBJ2-3, with no clear D. Trimming cost V 1 base and J 4 bases, with 12 bases left between them. CDR1 is SGHTA, CDR2 FQGTGA, per germline. The CDR3 has 15 amino acids. The CDR3 DNA reads TGTGCCAGCAGCTTAAACAGCCCAAGCGCAGATACGCAGTATTTT. It yields the protein CASSLNSPSADTQYF.

This rearrangement joins TRBV29-1 to TRBJ2-7, with D tentatively TRBD2 (5 bases). Trimming removed 7 bases from V and 3 bases from J, with 16 bases in between. This CDR3 has 13 residues. The V gene's germline CDR1 is SQVTM and CDR2 ANQGSEA. CDR3: CSARGSSFYEQYF. As DNA, the CDR3 is TGCAGCGCTCGAGGGAGCAGCTTCTACGAGCAGTACTTC.